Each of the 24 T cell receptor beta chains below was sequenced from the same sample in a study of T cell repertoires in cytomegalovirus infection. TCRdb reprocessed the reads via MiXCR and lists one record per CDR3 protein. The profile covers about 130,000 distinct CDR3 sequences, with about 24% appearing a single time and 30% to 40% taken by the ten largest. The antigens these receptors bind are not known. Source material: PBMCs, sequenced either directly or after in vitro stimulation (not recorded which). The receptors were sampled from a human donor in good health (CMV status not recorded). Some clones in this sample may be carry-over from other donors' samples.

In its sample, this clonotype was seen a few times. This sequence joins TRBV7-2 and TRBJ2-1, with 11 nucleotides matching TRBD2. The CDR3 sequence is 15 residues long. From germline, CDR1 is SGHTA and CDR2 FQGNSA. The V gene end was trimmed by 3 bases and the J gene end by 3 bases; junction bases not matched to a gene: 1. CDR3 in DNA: TGTGCCAGCAGCTTGGGACTAGCGGACTACAATGAGCAGTTCTTC. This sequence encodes CASSLGLADYNEQFF. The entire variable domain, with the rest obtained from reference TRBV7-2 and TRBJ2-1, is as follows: GAGVSQSPSNKVTEKGKDVELRCDPISGHTALYWYRQSLGQGLEFLIYFQGNSAPDKSGLPSDRFSAERTGGSVSTLTIQRTQQEDSAVYLCASSLGLADYNEQFFGPGTRLTVL.

Here the CDR3 DNA reads TGTGCCAGTACCATTCAGGGGAGGCCTGGGGCCAACGTCCTGACTTTC. Translation gives CASTIQGRPGANVLTF. The chain is built from TRBV19 and TRBJ2-6; D might be TRBD1 or TRBD2, each matching 6 bases. The germline CDR1 and CDR2 sequences are LNHDA and SQIVND (reference sequence). The CDR3 contains 16 residues. The germline V and J ends were trimmed by 7 bases and 2 bases, with 15 bases remaining between them.

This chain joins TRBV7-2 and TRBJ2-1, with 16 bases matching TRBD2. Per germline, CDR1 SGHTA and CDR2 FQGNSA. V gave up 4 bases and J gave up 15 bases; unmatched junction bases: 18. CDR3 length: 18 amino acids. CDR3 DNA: TGTGCCAGCAGCTCCGGAGGGGTTGGGGGACTAGCGGGAGGGCCGGGGTTCTTC. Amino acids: CASSSGGVGGLAGGPGFF.

CDR3 region: CSASGTVLYEQYF. CDR3 in DNA: TGCAGTGCTAGCGGGACGGTATTATACGAGCAGTACTTC. The chain has TRBV20-1 and TRBJ2-7; D possibly uses TRBD1 or TRBD2 (5 bases each). Trimming cost V 3 bases and J 4 bases, with 13 bases left between them. Germline CDR1 is DFQATT and CDR2 is SNEGSKA (reference sequence). The CDR3 extends over 13 amino acids.

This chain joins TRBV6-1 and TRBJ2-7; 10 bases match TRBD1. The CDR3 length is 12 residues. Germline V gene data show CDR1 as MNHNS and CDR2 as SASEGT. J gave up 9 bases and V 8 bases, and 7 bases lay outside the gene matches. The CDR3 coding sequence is TGTGCCAGCGGCTCGGGACAGGGGAGGCAGTACTTC. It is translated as CASGSGQGRQYF.

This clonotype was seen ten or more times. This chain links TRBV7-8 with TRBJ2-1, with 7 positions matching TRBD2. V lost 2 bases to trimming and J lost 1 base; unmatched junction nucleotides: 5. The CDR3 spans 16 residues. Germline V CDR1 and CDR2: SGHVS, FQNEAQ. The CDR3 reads CASSLTLAVSYNEQFF. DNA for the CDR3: TGTGCCAGCAGCTTAACCCTAGCGGTATCCTACAATGAGCAGTTCTTC.

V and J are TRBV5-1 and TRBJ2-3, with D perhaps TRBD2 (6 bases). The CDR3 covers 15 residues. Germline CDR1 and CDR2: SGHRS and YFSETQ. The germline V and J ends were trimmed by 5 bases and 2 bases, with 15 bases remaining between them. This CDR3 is CASRKGDSLTDTQYF. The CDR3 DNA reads TGCGCCAGCAGGAAAGGGGACTCACTCACAGATACGCAGTATTTT. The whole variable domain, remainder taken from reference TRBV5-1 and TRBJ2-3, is KAGVTQTPRYLIKTRGQQVTLSCSPISGHRSVSWYQQTPGQGLQFLFEYFSETQRNKGNFPGRFSGRQFSNSRSEMNVSTLELGDSALYLCASRKGDSLTDTQYFGPGTRLTVL.

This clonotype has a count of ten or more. CDR3: CASSAGGDYYNEQFF. Here the CDR3 DNA reads TGTGCCAGCAGCGCGGGGGGGGACTACTACAATGAGCAGTTCTTC. The chain uses TRBV7-2 and TRBJ2-1, with 9 bases fitting TRBD2. CDR3 length: 15 amino acids. Looked up from germline, CDR1 is SGHTA and CDR2 is FQGNSA. The J segment lost 3 bases and the V segment lost 5 bases, leaving 5 bases of the junction unmatched.

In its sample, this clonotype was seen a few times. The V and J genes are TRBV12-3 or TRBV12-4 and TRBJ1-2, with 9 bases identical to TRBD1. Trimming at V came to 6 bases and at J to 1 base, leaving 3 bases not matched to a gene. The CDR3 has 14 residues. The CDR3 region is CASRGTGSNYGYTF. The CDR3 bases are TGTGCCAGCAGGGGGACAGGGAGTAACTATGGCTACACCTTC.

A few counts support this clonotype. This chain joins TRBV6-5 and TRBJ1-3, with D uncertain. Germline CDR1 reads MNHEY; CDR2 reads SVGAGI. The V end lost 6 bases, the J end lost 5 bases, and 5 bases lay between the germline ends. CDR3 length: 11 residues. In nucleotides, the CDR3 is TGTGCCAGCAGATGGAGAAACACCATATATTTT. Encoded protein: CASRWRNTIYF.

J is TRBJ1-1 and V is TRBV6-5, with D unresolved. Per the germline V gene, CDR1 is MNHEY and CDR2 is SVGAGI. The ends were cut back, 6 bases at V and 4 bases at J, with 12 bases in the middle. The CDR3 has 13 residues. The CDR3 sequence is CASSTEVVTEAFF. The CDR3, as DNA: TGTGCCAGCAGCACAGAAGTGGTCACTGAAGCTTTCTTT.

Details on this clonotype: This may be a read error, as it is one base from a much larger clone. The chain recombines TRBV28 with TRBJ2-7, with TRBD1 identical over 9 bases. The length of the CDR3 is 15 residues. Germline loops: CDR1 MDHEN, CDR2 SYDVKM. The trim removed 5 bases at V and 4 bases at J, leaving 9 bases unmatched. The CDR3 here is CASSSVGTGPYEQYF. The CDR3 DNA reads TGTGCCAGCAGTAGTGTCGGGACAGGGCCGTACGAGCAGTACTTC.

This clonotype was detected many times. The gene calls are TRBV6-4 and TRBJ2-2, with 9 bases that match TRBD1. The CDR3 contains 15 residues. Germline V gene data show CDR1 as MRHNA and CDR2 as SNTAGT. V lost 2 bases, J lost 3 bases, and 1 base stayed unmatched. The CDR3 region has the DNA TGTGCCAGCAGTGACGGGGACAGGGACACCGGGGAGCTGTTTTTT. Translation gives CASSDGDRDTGELFF.

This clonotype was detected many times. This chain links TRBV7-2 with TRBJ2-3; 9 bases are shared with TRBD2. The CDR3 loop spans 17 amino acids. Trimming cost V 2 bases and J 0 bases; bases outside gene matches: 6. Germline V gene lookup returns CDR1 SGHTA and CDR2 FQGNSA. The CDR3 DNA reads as TGTGCCAGCAGCTTATTTGCGGGAGGGTCTAGCACAGATACGCAGTATTTT. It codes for CASSLFAGGSSTDTQYF. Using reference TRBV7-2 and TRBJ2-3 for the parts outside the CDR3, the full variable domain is GAGVSQSPSNKVTEKGKDVELRCDPISGHTALYWYRQSLGQGLEFLIYFQGNSAPDKSGLPSDRFSAERTGGSVSTLTIQRTQQEDSAVYLCASSLFAGGSSTDTQYFGPGTRLTVL.

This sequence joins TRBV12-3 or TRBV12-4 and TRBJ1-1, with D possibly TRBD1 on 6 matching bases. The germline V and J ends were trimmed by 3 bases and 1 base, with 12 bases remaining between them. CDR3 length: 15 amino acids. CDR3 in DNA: TGTGCCAGCAGTTTTAAACAGGGAAGGAACACTGAAGCTTTCTTT. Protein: CASSFKQGRNTEAFF.

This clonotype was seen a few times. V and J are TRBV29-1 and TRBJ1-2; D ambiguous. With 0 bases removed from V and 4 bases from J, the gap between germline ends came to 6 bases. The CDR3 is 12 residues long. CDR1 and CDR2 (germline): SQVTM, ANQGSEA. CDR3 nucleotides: TGCAGCGTTGAAGACCTCTCCTATGGCTACACCTTC. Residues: CSVEDLSYGYTF.

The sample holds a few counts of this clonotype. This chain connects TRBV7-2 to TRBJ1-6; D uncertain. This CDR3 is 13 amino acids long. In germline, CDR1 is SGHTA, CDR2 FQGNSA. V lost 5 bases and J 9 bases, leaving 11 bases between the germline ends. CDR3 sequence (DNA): TGTGCCAGCAGCGACCTCCCCGTTTCACCCCTCCACTTT. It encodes CASSDLPVSPLHF.

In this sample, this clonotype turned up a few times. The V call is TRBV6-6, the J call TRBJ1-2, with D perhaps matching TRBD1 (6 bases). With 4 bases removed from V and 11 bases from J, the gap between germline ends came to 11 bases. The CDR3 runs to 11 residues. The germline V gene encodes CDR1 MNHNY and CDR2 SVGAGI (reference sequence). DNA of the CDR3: TGTGCCAGCAGTTTCGACAGGATTTACACCTTC. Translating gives CASSFDRIYTF.

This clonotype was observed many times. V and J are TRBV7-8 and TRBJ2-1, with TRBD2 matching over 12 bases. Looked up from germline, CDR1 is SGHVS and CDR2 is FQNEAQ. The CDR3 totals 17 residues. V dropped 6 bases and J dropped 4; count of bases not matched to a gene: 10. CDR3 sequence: CASSPSGLAGHYNEQFF. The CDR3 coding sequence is TGTGCCAGCAGTCCTTCAGGACTAGCGGGACATTACAATGAGCAGTTCTTC.

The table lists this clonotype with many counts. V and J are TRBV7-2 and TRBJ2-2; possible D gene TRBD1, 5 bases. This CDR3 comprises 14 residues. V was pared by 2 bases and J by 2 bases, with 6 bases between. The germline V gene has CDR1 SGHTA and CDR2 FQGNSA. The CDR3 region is CASSLQGNTGELFF. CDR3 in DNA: TGTGCCAGCAGCTTACAGGGCAACACCGGGGAGCTGTTTTTT.

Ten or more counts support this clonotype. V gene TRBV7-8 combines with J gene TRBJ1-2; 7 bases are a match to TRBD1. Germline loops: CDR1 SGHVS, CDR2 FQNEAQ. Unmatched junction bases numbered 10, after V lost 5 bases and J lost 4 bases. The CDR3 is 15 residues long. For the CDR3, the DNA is TGTGCCAGCAGCAGAGCCCGGGACAGAATCTATGGCTACACCTTC. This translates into CASSRARDRIYGYTF. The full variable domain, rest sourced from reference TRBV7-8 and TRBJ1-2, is GAGVSQSPRYKVAKRGQDVALRCDPISGHVSLFWYQQALGQGPEFLTYFQNEAQLDKSGLPSDRFFAERPEGSVSTLKIQRTQQEDSAVYLCASSRARDRIYGYTFGSGTRLTVV.

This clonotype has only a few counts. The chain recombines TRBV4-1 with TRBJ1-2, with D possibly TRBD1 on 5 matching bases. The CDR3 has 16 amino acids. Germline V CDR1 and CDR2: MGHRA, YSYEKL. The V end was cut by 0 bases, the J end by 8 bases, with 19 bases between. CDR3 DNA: TGCGCCAGCAGCCAAGAATTCCCCCCGGACACGGGCGGCTACACCTTC. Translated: CASSQEFPPDTGGYTF.

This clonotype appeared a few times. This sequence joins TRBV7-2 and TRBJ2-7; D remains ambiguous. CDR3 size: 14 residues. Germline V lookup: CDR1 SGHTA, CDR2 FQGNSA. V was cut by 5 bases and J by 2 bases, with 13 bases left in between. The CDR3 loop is CASSTQTNTYEQYF. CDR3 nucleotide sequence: TGTGCCAGCAGCACCCAGACGAACACCTACGAGCAGTACTTC.

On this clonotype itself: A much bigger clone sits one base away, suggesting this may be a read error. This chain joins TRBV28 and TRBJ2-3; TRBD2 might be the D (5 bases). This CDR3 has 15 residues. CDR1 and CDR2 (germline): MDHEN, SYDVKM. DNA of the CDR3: TGTTCCAGCAGTTTCGGAGCGGCTGGGGCAGATACGCAGTATTTT. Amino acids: CSSSFGAAGADTQYF.